This is a list of T cell receptor beta chains from one sample in a study of memory CD4+ T cells and cytomegalovirus serostatus. TCRdb's copy holds only in-frame clones and misses some; the assay was immunoSEQ multiplex PCR. This sample yields approximately 50,000 clones, of which 70% to 80% are seen a single time; under 3% belongs to the top ten. The sample was memory CD4+ T cells from blood. These receptors all come from an adult in good health and CMV-seropositive. CDR3s include the opening cysteine and the closing phenylalanine or tryptophan. Fields, in order: D gene, clone size, V gene, J gene, CDR3 protein, CDR3 DNA. D genes are given only for firm matches. A row's size may be missing; if present it is once, few, many or a size class.

D gene: TRBD2; clone size: -; V gene: TRBV5-4; J gene: TRBJ2-2; CDR3 protein: CASSPERSGILRSGELFF; CDR3 DNA: TGTGCCAGCAGCCCGGAGAGGAGCGGGATTCTCAGATCCGGGGAGCTGTTTTTT
D gene: -; clone size: -; V gene: TRBV5-6; J gene: TRBJ2-5; CDR3 protein: CASSPLGKETQYF; CDR3 DNA: TGTGCCAGCAGCCCCTTGGGGAAAGAGACCCAGTACTTC
D gene: -; clone size: few; V gene: TRBV5-1; J gene: TRBJ1-2; CDR3 protein: CASSLSGNGYTF; CDR3 DNA: TGCGCCAGCAGCTTGTCAGGGAATGGCTACACCTTC
D gene: TRBD1; clone size: -; V gene: TRBV7-3; J gene: TRBJ1-1; CDR3 protein: CASRVARDREAFF; CDR3 DNA: TGTGCCAGCAGAGTAGCCCGGGACAGGGAAGCTTTCTTT
D gene: TRBD2; clone size: -; V gene: TRBV7-8; J gene: TRBJ2-1; CDR3 protein: CASSKRSGTTVNEQFF; CDR3 DNA: TGTGCCAGCAGCAAGCGTAGCGGGACTACGGTCAATGAGCAGTTCTTC
D gene: TRBD1; clone size: -; V gene: TRBV30; J gene: TRBJ2-3; CDR3 protein: CACSTGQGTTDTQYF; CDR3 DNA: TGTGCCTGCTCCACGGGACAGGGGACCACAGATACGCAGTATTTT
D gene: TRBD2; clone size: -; V gene: TRBV5-1; J gene: TRBJ2-3; CDR3 protein: CASARGLAGARSFTDTQYF; CDR3 DNA: TGCGCCAGCGCGCGGGGTCTAGCGGGAGCGAGGTCATTTACAGATACGCAGTATTTT
D gene: -; clone size: few; V gene: TRBV2; J gene: TRBJ2-5; CDR3 protein: CASSRQVPETQYF; CDR3 DNA: TGTGCCAGCAGTCGACAGGTTCCGGAGACCCAGTACTTC
D gene: TRBD1; clone size: -; V gene: TRBV29-1; J gene: TRBJ1-4; CDR3 protein: CSVRTGVEKLFF; CDR3 DNA: TGCAGCGTCAGGACAGGGGTTGAAAAACTGTTTTTT
D gene: -; clone size: -; V gene: TRBV7-2; J gene: TRBJ1-1; CDR3 protein: CASSLTNTEAFF; CDR3 DNA: TGTGCCAGCAGCTTAACGAACACTGAAGCTTTCTTT
D gene: -; clone size: -; V gene: TRBV14; J gene: TRBJ2-7; CDR3 protein: CASSPGLQIYEQYF; CDR3 DNA: TGTGCCAGCAGCCCGGGCTTACAGATCTACGAGCAGTACTTC
D gene: TRBD1; clone size: -; V gene: TRBV5-6; J gene: TRBJ2-5; CDR3 protein: CASSLLGRGWETQYF; CDR3 DNA: TGTGCCAGCAGCTTGTTAGGCAGGGGGTGGGAGACCCAGTACTTC
D gene: TRBD1; clone size: -; V gene: TRBV11-3; J gene: TRBJ2-3; CDR3 protein: CASSWGTGDTQYF; CDR3 DNA: TGTGCCAGCAGCTGGGGGACAGGGGATACGCAGTATTTT
D gene: -; clone size: -; V gene: TRBV29-1; J gene: TRBJ2-7; CDR3 protein: CSVGGGPAYEQYF; CDR3 DNA: TGCAGCGTTGGAGGGGGACCAGCCTACGAGCAGTACTTC
D gene: -; clone size: -; V gene: TRBV11-2; J gene: TRBJ2-1; CDR3 protein: CASSSTTINEQFF; CDR3 DNA: TGTGCCAGCAGCTCAACTACAATAAATGAGCAGTTCTTC
D gene: -; clone size: -; V gene: TRBV28; J gene: TRBJ1-5; CDR3 protein: CASSWGGNQPQHF; CDR3 DNA: TGTGCCAGCAGTTGGGGGGGCAATCAGCCCCAGCATTTT
D gene: -; clone size: -; V gene: TRBV4-3; J gene: TRBJ2-3; CDR3 protein: CASSQLGGGRADTQYF; CDR3 DNA: TGCGCCAGCAGCCAATTAGGGGGTGGTCGAGCAGATACGCAGTATTTT
D gene: -; clone size: few; V gene: TRBV10-3; J gene: TRBJ1-5; CDR3 protein: CAISADSEYQPQHF; CDR3 DNA: TGTGCCATCAGCGCGGACAGTGAATATCAGCCCCAGCATTTT
D gene: -; clone size: -; V gene: TRBV12-2; J gene: TRBJ2-1; CDR3 protein: CASRLEYGTSREEQFF; CDR3 DNA: TGTGCAAGTCGCTTAGAGTACGGGACTAGCCGTGAGGAGCAGTTCTTC
D gene: -; clone size: once; V gene: TRBV28; J gene: TRBJ1-5; CDR3 protein: CASGYGTQHF; CDR3 DNA: TGTGCCAGCGGCTATGGGACCCAGCATTTT
D gene: -; clone size: few; V gene: TRBV2; J gene: TRBJ2-1; CDR3 protein: CASSAGTHNEQFF; CDR3 DNA: TGTGCCAGCAGCGCTGGGACCCACAATGAGCAGTTCTTC
D gene: -; clone size: -; V gene: TRBV6-1; J gene: TRBJ1-1; CDR3 protein: CASIVGNGDEAFF; CDR3 DNA: TGTGCCAGCATAGTCGGAAATGGAGACGAAGCTTTCTTT
D gene: TRBD1; clone size: -; V gene: TRBV7-2; J gene: TRBJ1-2; CDR3 protein: CASSLQPTGRGYTF; CDR3 DNA: TGTGCCAGCAGCCTTCAGCCGACAGGGAGAGGCTACACCTTC
D gene: -; clone size: few; V gene: TRBV11-3; J gene: TRBJ1-1; CDR3 protein: CASSLSHTEAFF; CDR3 DNA: TGTGCCAGCAGCTTATCCCACACTGAAGCTTTCTTT
D gene: -; clone size: once; V gene: TRBV19; J gene: TRBJ1-5; CDR3 protein: CASSHQVNQPQHF; CDR3 DNA: TGTGCCAGTAGTCATCAGGTGAATCAGCCCCAGCATTTT
D gene: -; clone size: -; V gene: TRBV6-1; J gene: TRBJ2-2; CDR3 protein: CASTGHSNTGELFF; CDR3 DNA: TGTGCCAGCACGGGACATTCGAACACCGGGGAGCTGTTTTTT
D gene: TRBD2; clone size: -; V gene: TRBV27; J gene: TRBJ2-2; CDR3 protein: CASSLLASGTTGELFF; CDR3 DNA: TGTGCCAGCAGTTTATTGGCTAGCGGGACCACCGGGGAGCTGTTTTTT
D gene: -; clone size: -; V gene: TRBV30; J gene: TRBJ1-5; CDR3 protein: CAWSDQGSRPQHF; CDR3 DNA: TGTGCCTGGAGTGACCAGGGCTCGCGGCCCCAGCATTTT
D gene: -; clone size: -; V gene: TRBV4-1; J gene: TRBJ2-3; CDR3 protein: CASSQDPNTDTQYF; CDR3 DNA: TGCGCCAGCAGCCAAGATCCCAACACAGATACGCAGTATTTT
D gene: -; clone size: few; V gene: TRBV30; J gene: TRBJ1-1; CDR3 protein: CAWSGGYMNTEAFF; CDR3 DNA: TGTGCCTGGAGTGGAGGGTACATGAACACTGAAGCTTTCTTT
D gene: -; clone size: -; V gene: TRBV2; J gene: TRBJ1-2; CDR3 protein: CASSEEQAPLGYGYTF; CDR3 DNA: TGTGCCAGCAGTGAAGAGCAGGCCCCCTTAGGTTATGGCTACACCTTC
D gene: TRBD2; clone size: -; V gene: TRBV7-2; J gene: TRBJ2-1; CDR3 protein: CASSLAPGLAAYNEQFF; CDR3 DNA: TGTGCCAGCAGCTTGGCACCGGGACTAGCGGCCTACAATGAGCAGTTCTTC
D gene: TRBD1; clone size: -; V gene: TRBV28; J gene: TRBJ2-7; CDR3 protein: CASSLTGGGLYEQYF; CDR3 DNA: TGTGCCAGCAGCTTGACAGGGGGCGGTCTCTACGAGCAGTACTTC
D gene: TRBD1; clone size: -; V gene: TRBV6-5; J gene: TRBJ1-3; CDR3 protein: CASTESGTGRNTIYF; CDR3 DNA: TGTGCCAGCACCGAGTCCGGGACAGGGAGAAACACCATATATTTT
D gene: -; clone size: -; V gene: TRBV7-9; J gene: TRBJ2-1; CDR3 protein: CASAPLALSYNEQFF; CDR3 DNA: TGTGCCAGCGCCCCACTAGCTTTGTCCTACAATGAGCAGTTCTTC
D gene: -; clone size: -; V gene: TRBV5-6; J gene: TRBJ2-5; CDR3 protein: CASSLVGQGLETQYF; CDR3 DNA: TGTGCCAGCAGCTTGGTAGGTCAGGGTTTAGAGACCCAGTACTTC
D gene: -; clone size: -; V gene: TRBV4-1; J gene: TRBJ2-3; CDR3 protein: CASSPRTGTDTQYF; CDR3 DNA: TGCGCCAGCAGCCCGAGGACGGGAACCGATACGCAGTATTTT
D gene: TRBD1; clone size: -; V gene: TRBV19; J gene: TRBJ2-2; CDR3 protein: CASLPGQTNTGELFF; CDR3 DNA: TGTGCCAGTCTCCCGGGACAGACAAACACCGGGGAGCTGTTTTTT
D gene: TRBD1; clone size: -; V gene: TRBV6-4; J gene: TRBJ1-2; CDR3 protein: CASQQSPGQGNYGYTF; CDR3 DNA: TGTGCCAGCCAACAATCTCCGGGACAGGGCAACTATGGCTACACCTTC
D gene: -; clone size: -; V gene: TRBV18; J gene: TRBJ2-2; CDR3 protein: CASLGQLAGELFF; CDR3 DNA: TGTGCCAGCCTCGGTCAATTAGCCGGGGAGCTGTTTTTT
D gene: TRBD1; clone size: -; V gene: TRBV28; J gene: TRBJ1-3; CDR3 protein: CASSPPGTGRSGNTIYF; CDR3 DNA: TGTGCCAGCAGCCCCCCCGGGACAGGGCGCTCTGGAAACACCATATATTTT
D gene: -; clone size: -; V gene: TRBV7-2; J gene: TRBJ2-1; CDR3 protein: CASSATSYNEQFF; CDR3 DNA: TGTGCCAGCAGCGCCACCTCCTACAATGAGCAGTTCTTC
D gene: -; clone size: -; V gene: TRBV4-3; J gene: TRBJ1-2; CDR3 protein: CASSQDRGHGYTF; CDR3 DNA: TGCGCCAGCAGCCAAGATCGGGGCCATGGCTACACCTTC
D gene: -; clone size: -; V gene: TRBV5-4; J gene: TRBJ2-7; CDR3 protein: CASSLSWGLGTYEQYF; CDR3 DNA: TGTGCCAGCAGCCTGTCGTGGGGACTCGGCACCTACGAGCAGTACTTC
D gene: -; clone size: -; V gene: TRBV6-5; J gene: TRBJ2-3; CDR3 protein: CASSYRRDTDTQYF; CDR3 DNA: TGTGCCAGCAGTTATCGCAGGGACACAGATACGCAGTATTTT
D gene: -; clone size: -; V gene: TRBV4-2; J gene: TRBJ2-1; CDR3 protein: CASSPGGPGVDEQFF; CDR3 DNA: TGTGCCAGCAGCCCCGGGGGGCCCGGGGTCGATGAGCAGTTCTTC
D gene: -; clone size: -; V gene: TRBV28; J gene: TRBJ1-1; CDR3 protein: CASTLGRVTRSGMSTEAFF; CDR3 DNA: TGTGCCAGCACGCTTGGACGGGTGACGAGGTCAGGCATGAGTACTGAAGCTTTCTTT